This record concerns one T cell receptor beta chain sequence. The data were taken from a study of T cell responses to AZD1222 COVID-19 vaccine. Sequencing was performed with immunoSEQ multiplex PCR; in TCRdb, only in-frame clones are kept and a portion is missing. The sample shows around 210,000 clones, 90% to 95% of them seen only once. V was trimmed by 3 bases and J by 2 bases, leaving 8 bases between them. The germline V gene has CDR1 KGHSH and CDR2 LQKENI. This CDR3 has 14 residues. The V and J genes are TRBV18 and TRBJ2-1, with no clear D. The sequencing here drew on peripheral blood, taken 28 days after the second dose of the MenACWY control vaccine. The source is an adult who received the MenACWY meningococcal vaccine as a control. The chain's CDR3 is CASSPGLTYNEQFF. The CDR3 bases are TGTGCCAGCTCACCGGGGTTAACCTACAATGAGCAGTTCTTC.